This T cell receptor beta chain was observed in a study of regulatory T cells in long-lasting Graves disease. Losses at the gene ends were 4 bases for V and 11 bases for J; bases not matched to a gene: 17. This CDR3 contains 15 residues. Germline V CDR1 and CDR2: SGDLS, YYNGEE. Stated time point: newly diagnosed GD, antithyroid drugs for less than 3 months. PBMC RNA was the source of the TCR library. Sequencing libraries for TCR beta were prepared with iRepertoire HTBI primers and Arm-PCR of CDR3 regions. TCRdb recomputed calls from the multiplex PCR reads with MiXCR, one row per CDR3 protein. The table includes hundreds of thousands of distinct CDR3 sequences, 16% detected once. The same data also contributed to another study, on T cells in Graves' hyperthyroidism and ophthalmopathy.

Sequencing was performed on peripheral blood mononuclear cells (PBMCs), taken at new diagnosis, from a patient treated with antithyroid drugs. The chain has TRBV9 and TRBJ2-5; 7 bases map to TRBD1. The sequence was collected from a woman aged 35-65 years with Graves disease. This CDR3 reads CASSSDGTDYNEQYF. The CDR3 DNA reads as TGTGCCAGCAGCTCAGACGGGACAGACTACAATGAGCAGTACTTC.